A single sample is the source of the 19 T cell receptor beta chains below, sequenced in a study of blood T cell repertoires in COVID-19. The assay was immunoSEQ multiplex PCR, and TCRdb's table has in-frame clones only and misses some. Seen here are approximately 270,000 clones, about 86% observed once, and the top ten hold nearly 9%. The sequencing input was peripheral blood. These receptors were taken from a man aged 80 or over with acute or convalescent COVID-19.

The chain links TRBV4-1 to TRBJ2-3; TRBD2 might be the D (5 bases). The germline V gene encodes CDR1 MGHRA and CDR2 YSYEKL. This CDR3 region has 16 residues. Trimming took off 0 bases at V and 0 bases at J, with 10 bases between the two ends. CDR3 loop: CASSQDSGLSTDTQYF. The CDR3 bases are TGCGCCAGCAGCCAAGATTCCGGACTTAGCACAGATACGCAGTATTTT.

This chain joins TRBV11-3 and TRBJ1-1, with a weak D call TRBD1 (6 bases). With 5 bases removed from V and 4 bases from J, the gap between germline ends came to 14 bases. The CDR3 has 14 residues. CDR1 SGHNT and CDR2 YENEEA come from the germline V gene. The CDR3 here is CASSPRGGGTEAFF. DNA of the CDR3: TGTGCCAGCAGCCCCAGGGGTGGGGGCACTGAAGCTTTCTTT.

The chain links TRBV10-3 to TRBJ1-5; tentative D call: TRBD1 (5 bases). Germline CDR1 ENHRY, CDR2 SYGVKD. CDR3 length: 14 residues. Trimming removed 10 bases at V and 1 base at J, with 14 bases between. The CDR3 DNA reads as TGTGCCACCACGCTCGACAGAAGCAATCAGCCCCAGCATTTT. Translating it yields CATTLDRSNQPQHF.

The CDR3, as DNA: TGTGCCTGGAGCAGTCTGAACTATGGCTACACCTTC. It codes for CAWSSLNYGYTF. The rearrangement uses TRBV30 and TRBJ1-2; no reliable D call. Germline V CDR1 and CDR2: GTSNPN, SVGIG (reference sequence). The V end lost 3 bases, the J end lost 2 bases, and 7 bases lay between the germline ends. This CDR3 is built from 12 residues.

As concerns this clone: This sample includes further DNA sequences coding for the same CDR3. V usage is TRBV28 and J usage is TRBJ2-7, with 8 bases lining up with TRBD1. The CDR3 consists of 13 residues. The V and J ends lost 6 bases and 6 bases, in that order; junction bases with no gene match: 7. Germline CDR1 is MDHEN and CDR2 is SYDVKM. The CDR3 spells CASSPGQGSEQYF. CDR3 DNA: TGTGCCAGCAGCCCTGGACAGGGTTCCGAGCAGTACTTC.

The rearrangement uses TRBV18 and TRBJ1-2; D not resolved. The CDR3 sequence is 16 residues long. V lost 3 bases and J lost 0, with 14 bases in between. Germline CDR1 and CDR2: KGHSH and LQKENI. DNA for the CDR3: TGTGCCAGCTCACCTGGCACCAGATCCTCTAACTATGGCTACACCTTC. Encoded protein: CASSPGTRSSNYGYTF. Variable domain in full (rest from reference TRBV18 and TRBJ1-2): NAGVMQNPRHLVRRRGQEARLRCSPMKGHSHVYWYRQLPEEGLKFMVYLQKENIIDESGMPKERFSAEFPKEGPSILRIQQVVRGDSAAYFCASSPGTRSSNYGYTFGSGTRLTVV.

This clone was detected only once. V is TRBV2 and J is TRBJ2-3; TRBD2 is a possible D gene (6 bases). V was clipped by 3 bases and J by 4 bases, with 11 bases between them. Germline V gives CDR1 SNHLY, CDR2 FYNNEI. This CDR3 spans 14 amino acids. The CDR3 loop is CASSEEGWADTQYF. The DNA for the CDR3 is TGTGCCAGCAGTGAGGAGGGTTGGGCAGATACGCAGTATTTT.

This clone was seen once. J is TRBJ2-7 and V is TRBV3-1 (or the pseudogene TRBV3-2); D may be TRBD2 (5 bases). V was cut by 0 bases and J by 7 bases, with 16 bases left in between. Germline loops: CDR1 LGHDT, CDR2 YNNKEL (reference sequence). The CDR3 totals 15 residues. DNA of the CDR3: TGTGCCAGCAGCCAAGAAGGCGGGTTCGTTTTAGAGCAGTACTTC. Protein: CASSQEGGFVLEQYF.

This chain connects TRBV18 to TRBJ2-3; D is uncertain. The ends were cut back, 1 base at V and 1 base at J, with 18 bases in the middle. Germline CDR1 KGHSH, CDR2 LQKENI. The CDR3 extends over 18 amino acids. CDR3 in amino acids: CASSPLPVARSGTDTQYF. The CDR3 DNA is TGTGCCAGCTCACCACTCCCCGTAGCCCGGTCCGGCACAGATACGCAGTATTTT.

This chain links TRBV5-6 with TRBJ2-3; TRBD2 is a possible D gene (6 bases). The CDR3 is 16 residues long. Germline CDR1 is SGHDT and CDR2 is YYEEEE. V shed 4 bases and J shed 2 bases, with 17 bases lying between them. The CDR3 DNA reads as TGTGCCAGCAGCCGCCGGGAGACGCGTTCCACAGATACGCAGTATTTT. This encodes CASSRRETRSTDTQYF.

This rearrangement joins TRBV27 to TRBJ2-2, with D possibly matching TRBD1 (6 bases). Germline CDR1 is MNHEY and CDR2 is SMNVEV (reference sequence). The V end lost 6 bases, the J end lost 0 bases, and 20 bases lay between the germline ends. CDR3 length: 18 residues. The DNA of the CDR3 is TGTGCCAGCAGCCGTGGGGGCAGAGTAATCTCGAACACCGGGGAGCTGTTTTTT. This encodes CASSRGGRVISNTGELFF.

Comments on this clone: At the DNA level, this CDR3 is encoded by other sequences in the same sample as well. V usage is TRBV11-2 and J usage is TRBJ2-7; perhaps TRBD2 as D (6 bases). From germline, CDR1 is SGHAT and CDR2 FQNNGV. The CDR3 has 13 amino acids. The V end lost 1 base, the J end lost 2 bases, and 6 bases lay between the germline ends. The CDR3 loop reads CASSLGGTYEQYF. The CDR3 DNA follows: TGTGCCAGCAGCTTAGGCGGGACCTACGAGCAGTACTTC.

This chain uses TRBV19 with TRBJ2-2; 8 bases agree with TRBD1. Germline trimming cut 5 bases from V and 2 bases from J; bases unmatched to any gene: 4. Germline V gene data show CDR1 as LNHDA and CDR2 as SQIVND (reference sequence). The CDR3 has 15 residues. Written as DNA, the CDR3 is TGTGCCAGTAGTCAAGACAGGGGCAACACCGGGGAGCTGTTTTTT. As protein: CASSQDRGNTGELFF.

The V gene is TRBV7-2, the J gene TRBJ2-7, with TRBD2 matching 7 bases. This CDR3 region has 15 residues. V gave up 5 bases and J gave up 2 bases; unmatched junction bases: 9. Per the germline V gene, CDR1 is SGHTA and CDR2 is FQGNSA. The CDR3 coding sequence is TGTGCCAGCAGCCCCTCGGGGGGTACAACCTACGAGCAGTACTTC. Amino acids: CASSPSGGTTYEQYF.

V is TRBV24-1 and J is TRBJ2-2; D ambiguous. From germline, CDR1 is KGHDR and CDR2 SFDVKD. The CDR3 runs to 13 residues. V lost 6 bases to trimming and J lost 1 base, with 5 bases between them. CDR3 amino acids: CATSLLNTGELFF. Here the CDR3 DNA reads TGTGCCACCAGTTTATTGAACACCGGGGAGCTGTTTTTT.

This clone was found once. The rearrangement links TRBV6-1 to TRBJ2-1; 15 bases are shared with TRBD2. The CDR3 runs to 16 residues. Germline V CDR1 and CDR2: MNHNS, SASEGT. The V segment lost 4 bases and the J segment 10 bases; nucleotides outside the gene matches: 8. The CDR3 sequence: CASSGGLAGGQTEQFF. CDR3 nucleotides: TGTGCCAGCAGTGGGGGACTAGCGGGAGGTCAGACCGAGCAGTTCTTC.

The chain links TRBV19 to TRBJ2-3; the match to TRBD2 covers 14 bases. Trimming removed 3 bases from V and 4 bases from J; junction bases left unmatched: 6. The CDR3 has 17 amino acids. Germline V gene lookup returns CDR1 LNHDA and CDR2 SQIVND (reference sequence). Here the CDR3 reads CASSIRLAGGPADTQYF. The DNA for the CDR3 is TGTGCCAGTAGTATCAGACTAGCGGGAGGGCCGGCAGATACGCAGTATTTT. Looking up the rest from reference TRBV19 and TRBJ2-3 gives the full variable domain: DGGITQSPKYLFRKEGQNVTLSCEQNLNHDAMYWYRQDPGQGLRLIYYSQIVNDFQKGDIAEGYSVSREKKESFPLTVTSAQKNPTAFYLCASSIRLAGGPADTQYFGPGTRLTVL.

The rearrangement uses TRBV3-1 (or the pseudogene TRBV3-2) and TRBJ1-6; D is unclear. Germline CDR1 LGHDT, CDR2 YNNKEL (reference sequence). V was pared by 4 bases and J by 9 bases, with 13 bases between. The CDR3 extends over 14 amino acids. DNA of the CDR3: TGTGCCAGCAGCCTGGGCGTGGAGGGTTCACCCCTCCACTTT. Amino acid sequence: CASSLGVEGSPLHF.

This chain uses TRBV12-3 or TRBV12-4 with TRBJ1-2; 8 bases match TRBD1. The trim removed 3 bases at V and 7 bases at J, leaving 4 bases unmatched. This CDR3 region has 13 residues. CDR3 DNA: TGTGCCAGCAGTTTCCAAGGACAGGGTGGCTACACCTTC. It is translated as CASSFQGQGGYTF.